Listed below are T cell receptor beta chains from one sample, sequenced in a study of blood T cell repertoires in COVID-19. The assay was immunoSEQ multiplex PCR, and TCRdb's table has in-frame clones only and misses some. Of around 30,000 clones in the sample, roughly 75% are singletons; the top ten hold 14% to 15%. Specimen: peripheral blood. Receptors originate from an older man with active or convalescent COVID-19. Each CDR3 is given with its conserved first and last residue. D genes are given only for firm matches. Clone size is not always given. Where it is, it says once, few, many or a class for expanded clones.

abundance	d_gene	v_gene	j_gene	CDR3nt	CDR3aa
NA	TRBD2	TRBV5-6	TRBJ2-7	TGTGCCAGCAGCAACGCGGGACTAGCGGGTATCTACGAGCAGTACTTC	CASSNAGLAGIYEQYF
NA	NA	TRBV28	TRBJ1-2	TGTGCCAGCAGGCAGACAGGATCTAACTATGGCTACACCTTC	CASRQTGSNYGYTF
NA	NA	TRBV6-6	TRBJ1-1	TGTGCCAGCAGCCGGATACAGGGCGCGCACACTGAAGCTTTCTTT	CASSRIQGAHTEAFF
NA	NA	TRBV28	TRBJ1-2	TGTGCCAGCAGTTTGTCCGAGGGCTACACCTTC	CASSLSEGYTF
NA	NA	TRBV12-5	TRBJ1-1	TGTGCTAGTGGTTTGGGGGGGCTTTACACTGAAGCTTTCTTT	CASGLGGLYTEAFF
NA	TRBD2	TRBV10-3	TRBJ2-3	TGTGCCATCAGTCTTTCGTCGCTGTTGGGAGCGGGAGGCTCAGATACGCAGTATTTT	CAISLSSLLGAGGSDTQYF
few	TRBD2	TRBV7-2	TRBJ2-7	TGTGCCAGCAGCCCGACCTGGCTAGCGGGGGACCCCTACGAGCAGTACTTC	CASSPTWLAGDPYEQYF
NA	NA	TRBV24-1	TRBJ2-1	TGTGCCACCAGTTCTCCCGGGAGCGACAATGAGCAGTTCTTC	CATSSPGSDNEQFF
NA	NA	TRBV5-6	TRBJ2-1	TGTGCCAGCAGCAAAGCGGTAGCGGAGATTTCCTACAATGAGCAGTTCTTC	CASSKAVAEISYNEQFF
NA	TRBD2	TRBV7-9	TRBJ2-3	TGTGCCAGCAGCTTAAGCGGGGGCGTAACAGATACGCAGTATTTT	CASSLSGGVTDTQYF
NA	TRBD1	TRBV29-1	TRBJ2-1	TGCAGCGTTGGTACAGGGGATGAGCAGTTCTTC	CSVGTGDEQFF
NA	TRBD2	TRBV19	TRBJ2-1	TGTGCCAGTAGTATGCGGGAGTGGGTTGAGCAGTTCTTC	CASSMREWVEQFF
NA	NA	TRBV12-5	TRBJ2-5	TGTGCTAGTGGTTTGGTACAGGGAGAGACCCAGTACTTC	CASGLVQGETQYF
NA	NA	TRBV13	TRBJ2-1	TGTGCCAGCAGCACAACGACAAGATACAATGAGCAGTTCTTC	CASSTTTRYNEQFF
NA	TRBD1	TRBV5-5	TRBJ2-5	TGTGCCAGCAGCACTGACAGGGGGTTGGAGACCCAGTACTTC	CASSTDRGLETQYF
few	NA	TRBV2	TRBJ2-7	TGTGCCAGCAGTAGACAAGGAACCTACGAGCAGTACTTC	CASSRQGTYEQYF
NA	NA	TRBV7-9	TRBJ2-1	TGTGCCAGCAGCACCCGACAGGTAAAGGAGCAGTTCTTC	CASSTRQVKEQFF
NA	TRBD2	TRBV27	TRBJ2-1	TGTGCCAGCAGTTCCCCTAGCGGGAGAAATGAGCAGTTCTTC	CASSSPSGRNEQFF
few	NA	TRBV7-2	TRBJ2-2	TGTGCCAGCAGCTTAGTTGCGGGAATGACCGGGGAGCTGTTTTTT	CASSLVAGMTGELFF
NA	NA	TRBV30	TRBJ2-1	TGTGCCTGGACTTCTCTGGGGAGGGGGACGCGCCATGAGCAGTTCTTC	CAWTSLGRGTRHEQFF
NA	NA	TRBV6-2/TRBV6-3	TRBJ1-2	TGTGCCAGCAGTTACACCTCGGGGGTCGGCTACACCTTC	CASSYTSGVGYTF
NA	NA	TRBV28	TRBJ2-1	TGTGCCAGCAGTTTAAGGAAGAGGAACTCCTACAATGAGCAGTTCTTC	CASSLRKRNSYNEQFF
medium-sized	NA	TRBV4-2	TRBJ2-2	TGTGCCAGCAGCCCAACGGGGCGGGAGAACACCGGGGAGCTGTTTTTT	CASSPTGRENTGELFF
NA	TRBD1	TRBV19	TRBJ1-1	TGTGCCAGTAGTTCCCGGACAGGATCGACTGAAGCTTTCTTT	CASSSRTGSTEAFF
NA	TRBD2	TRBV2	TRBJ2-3	TGTGCCAGCAGTAGGACTAGCGGGATAATAGATACGCAGTATTTT	CASSRTSGIIDTQYF